This T cell receptor beta chain was documented in a study of technical replicates of blood from several donors. Sequenced by immunoSEQ multiplex PCR; TCRdb stores in-frame clones only, minus some. The profile covers roughly 79,000 clones, with 96% appearing a single time and more than 0.35% taken by the ten largest. The germline V and J ends were trimmed by 1 base and 6 bases, with 17 bases remaining between them. CDR3 size: 16 residues. Germline CDR1 and CDR2: SGHTA and FQGNSA. J is TRBJ2-3 and V is TRBV7-2; tentative D call: TRBD2 (6 bases). The TCR originated in a human donor in good health. The sequenced sample consisted of T cells isolated from PBMCs. The CDR3 sequence: CASSLGGGIAFDTQYF. The DNA for the CDR3 is TGTGCCAGCAGCTTAGGCGGCGGGATTGCTTTCGATACGCAGTATTTT.